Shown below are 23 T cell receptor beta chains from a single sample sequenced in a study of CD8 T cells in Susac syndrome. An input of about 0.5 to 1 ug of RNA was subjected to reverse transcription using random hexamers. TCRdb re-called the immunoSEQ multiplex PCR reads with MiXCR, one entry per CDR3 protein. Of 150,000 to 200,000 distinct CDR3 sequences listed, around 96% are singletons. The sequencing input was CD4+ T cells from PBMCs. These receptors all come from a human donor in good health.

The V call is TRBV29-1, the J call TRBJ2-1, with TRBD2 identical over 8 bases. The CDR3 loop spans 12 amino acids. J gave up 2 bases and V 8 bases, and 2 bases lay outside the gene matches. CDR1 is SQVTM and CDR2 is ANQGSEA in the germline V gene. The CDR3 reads CSTGGPYNEQFF. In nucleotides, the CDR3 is TGCAGCACGGGGGGGCCCTACAATGAGCAGTTCTTC.

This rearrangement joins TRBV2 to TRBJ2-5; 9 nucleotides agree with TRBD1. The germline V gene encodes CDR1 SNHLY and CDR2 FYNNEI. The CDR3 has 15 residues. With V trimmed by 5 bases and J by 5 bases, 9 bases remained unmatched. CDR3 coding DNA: TGTGCCAGCAGTTATACGACAGGGGGGGAGGAGACCCAGTACTTC. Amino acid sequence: CASSYTTGGEETQYF.

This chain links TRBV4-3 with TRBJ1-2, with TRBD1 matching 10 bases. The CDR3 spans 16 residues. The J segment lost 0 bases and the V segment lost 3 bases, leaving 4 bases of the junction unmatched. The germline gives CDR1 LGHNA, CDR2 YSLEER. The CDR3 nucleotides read TGCGCCAGCAGCCACATCGGGACAGGGGCTAACTATGGCTACACCTTC. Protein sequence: CASSHIGTGANYGYTF.

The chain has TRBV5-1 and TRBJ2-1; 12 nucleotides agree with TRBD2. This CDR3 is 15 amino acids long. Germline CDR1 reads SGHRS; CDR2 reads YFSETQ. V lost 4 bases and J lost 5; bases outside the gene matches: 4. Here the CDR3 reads CASSIGLAGNNEQFF. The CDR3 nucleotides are TGCGCCAGCAGCATCGGACTAGCGGGGAACAATGAGCAGTTCTTC.

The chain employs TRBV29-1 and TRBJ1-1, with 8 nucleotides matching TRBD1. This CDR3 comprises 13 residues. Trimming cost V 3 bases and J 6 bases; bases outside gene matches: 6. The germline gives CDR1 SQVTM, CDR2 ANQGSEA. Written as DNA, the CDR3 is TGCAGCGTTGAGTTTGACAGGGGTTCTGAAGCTTTCTTT. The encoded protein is CSVEFDRGSEAFF.

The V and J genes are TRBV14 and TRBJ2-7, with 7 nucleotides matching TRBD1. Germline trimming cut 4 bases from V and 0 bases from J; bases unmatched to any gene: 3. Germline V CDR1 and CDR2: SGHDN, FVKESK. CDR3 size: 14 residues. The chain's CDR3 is CASSRHRGSYEQYF. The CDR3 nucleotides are TGTGCCAGCAGCCGCCACAGGGGCTCCTACGAGCAGTACTTC.

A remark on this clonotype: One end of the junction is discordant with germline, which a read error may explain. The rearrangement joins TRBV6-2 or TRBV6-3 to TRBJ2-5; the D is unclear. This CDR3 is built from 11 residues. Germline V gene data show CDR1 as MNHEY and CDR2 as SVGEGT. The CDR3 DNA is TGTGCCAGCAAGCTCCAAGAGGCCCAGTACTTC. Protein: CASKLQEAQYF.

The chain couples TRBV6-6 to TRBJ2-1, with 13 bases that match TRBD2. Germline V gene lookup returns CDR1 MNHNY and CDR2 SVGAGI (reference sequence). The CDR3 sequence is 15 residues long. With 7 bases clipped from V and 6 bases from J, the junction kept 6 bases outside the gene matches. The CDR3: CASIWTSGGINEQFF. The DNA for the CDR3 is TGTGCCAGCATCTGGACTAGCGGGGGCATCAATGAGCAGTTCTTC.

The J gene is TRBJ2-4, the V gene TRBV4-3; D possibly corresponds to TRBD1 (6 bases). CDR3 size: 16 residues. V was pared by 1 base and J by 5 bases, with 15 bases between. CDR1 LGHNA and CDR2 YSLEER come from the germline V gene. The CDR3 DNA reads TGCGCCAGCAGCCAAGGGGGACAAGGGGCGGAAAACATTCAGTACTTC. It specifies CASSQGGQGAENIQYF.

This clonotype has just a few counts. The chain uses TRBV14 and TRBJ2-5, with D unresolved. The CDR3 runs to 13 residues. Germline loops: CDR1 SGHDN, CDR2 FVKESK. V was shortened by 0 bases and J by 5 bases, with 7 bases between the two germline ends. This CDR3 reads CASSQDRRETQYF. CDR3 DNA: TGTGCCAGCAGCCAAGATCGGCGGGAGACCCAGTACTTC. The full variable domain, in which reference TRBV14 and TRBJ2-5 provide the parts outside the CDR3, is EAGVTQFPSHSVIEKGQTVTLRCDPISGHDNLYWYRRVMGKEIKFLLHFVKESKQDESGMPNNRFLAERTGGTYSTLKVQPAELEDSGVYFCASSQDRRETQYFGPGTRLLVL.

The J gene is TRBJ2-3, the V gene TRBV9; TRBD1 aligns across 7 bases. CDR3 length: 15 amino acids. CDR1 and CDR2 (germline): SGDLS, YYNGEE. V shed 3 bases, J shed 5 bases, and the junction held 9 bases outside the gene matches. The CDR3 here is CASSGRGGLGDTQYF. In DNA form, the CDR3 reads TGTGCCAGCAGCGGGCGAGGGGGCCTAGGAGATACGCAGTATTTT.

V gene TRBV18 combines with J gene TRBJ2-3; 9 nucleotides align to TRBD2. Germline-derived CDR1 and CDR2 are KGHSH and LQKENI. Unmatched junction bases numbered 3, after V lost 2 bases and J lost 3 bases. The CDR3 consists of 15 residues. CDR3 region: CASSPSSGETDTQYF. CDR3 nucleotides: TGTGCCAGCTCACCATCTAGCGGGGAGACAGATACGCAGTATTTT.

In DNA, the CDR3 is TGTGCCAGCAGCTGGACACAGGGGGACGAGCAGTACTTC. This translates into CASSWTQGDEQYF. J is TRBJ2-7 and V is TRBV7-3; 8 bases match TRBD1. This CDR3 comprises 13 residues. Germline V CDR1 and CDR2: SGHTA, FQGTGA. V lost 4 bases to trimming and J lost 5 bases; unmatched junction nucleotides: 4.

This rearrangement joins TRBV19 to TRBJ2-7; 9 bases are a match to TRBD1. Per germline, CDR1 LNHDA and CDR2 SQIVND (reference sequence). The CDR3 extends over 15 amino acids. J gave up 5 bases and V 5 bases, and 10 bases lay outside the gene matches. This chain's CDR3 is CASSVPGTGYNEQYF. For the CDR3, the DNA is TGTGCCAGTAGTGTCCCCGGGACAGGGTACAACGAGCAGTACTTC.

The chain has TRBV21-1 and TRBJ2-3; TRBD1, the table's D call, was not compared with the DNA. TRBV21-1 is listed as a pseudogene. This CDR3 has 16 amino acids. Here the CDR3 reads CASSKRGQNPPNTQYF. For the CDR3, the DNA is TGTGCCAGCAGCAAAAGGGGACAGAATCCCCCCAATACGCAGTATTTT.

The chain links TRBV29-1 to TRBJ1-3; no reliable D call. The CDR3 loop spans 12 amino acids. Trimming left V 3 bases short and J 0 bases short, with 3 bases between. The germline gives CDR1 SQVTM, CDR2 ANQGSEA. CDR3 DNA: TGCAGCGTTGAGGTCTCTGGAAACACCATATATTTT. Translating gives CSVEVSGNTIYF.

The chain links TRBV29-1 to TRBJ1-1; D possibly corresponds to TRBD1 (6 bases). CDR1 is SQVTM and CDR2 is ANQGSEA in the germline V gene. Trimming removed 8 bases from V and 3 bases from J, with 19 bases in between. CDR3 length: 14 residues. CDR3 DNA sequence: TGCAGCTTTTCTCCACAGGGCTACGACACTGAAGCTTTCTTT. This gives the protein CSFSPQGYDTEAFF.

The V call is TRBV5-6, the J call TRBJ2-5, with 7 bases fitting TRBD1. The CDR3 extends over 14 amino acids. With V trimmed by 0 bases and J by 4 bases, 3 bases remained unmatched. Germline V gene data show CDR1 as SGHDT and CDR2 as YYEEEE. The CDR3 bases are TGTGCCAGCAGCTTGGCGGCAGGGGGAGAGACCCAGTACTTC. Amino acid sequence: CASSLAAGGETQYF. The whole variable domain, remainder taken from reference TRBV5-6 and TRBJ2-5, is DAGVTQSPTHLIKTRGQQVTLRCSPKSGHDTVSWYQQALGQGPQFIFQYYEEEERQRGNFPDRFSGHQFPNYSSELNVNALLLGDSALYLCASSLAAGGETQYFGPGTRLLVL.

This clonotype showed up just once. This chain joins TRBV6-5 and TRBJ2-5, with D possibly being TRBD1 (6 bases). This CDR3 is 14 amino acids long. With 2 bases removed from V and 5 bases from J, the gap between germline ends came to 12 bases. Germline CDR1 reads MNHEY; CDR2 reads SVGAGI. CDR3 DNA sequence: TGTGCCAGCAGTTACAACAGGGCGTGGGAGACCCAGTACTTC. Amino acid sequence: CASSYNRAWETQYF.

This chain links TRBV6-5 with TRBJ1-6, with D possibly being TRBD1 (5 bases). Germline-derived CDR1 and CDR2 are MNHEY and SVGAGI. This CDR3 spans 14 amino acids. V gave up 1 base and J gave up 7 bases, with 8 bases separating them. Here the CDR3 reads CASSYWGRNSPLHF. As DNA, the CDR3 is TGTGCCAGCAGTTACTGGGGACGGAATTCACCCCTCCACTTT.

CDR3 in amino acids: CASKGQPIYNEQFF. CDR3 nucleotides: TGTGCCAGCAAGGGACAGCCTATTTACAATGAGCAGTTCTTC. The J gene is TRBJ2-1, the V gene TRBV6-2 or TRBV6-3; 7 bases match TRBD1. V was pared by 7 bases and J by 4 bases, with 7 bases of the junction left unmatched. The CDR3 has 14 residues. The germline V gene has CDR1 MNHEY and CDR2 SVGEGT.

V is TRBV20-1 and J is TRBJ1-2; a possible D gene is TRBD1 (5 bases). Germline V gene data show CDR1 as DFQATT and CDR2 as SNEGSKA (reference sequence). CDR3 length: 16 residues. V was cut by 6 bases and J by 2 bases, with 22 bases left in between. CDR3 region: CSAEPPGGGYNYGYTF. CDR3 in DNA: TGCAGTGCAGAACCACCTGGGGGGGGATACAACTATGGCTACACCTTC.

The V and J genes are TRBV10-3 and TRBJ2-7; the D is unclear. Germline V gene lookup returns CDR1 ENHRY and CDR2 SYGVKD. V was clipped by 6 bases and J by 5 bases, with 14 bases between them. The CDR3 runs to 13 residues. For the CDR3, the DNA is TGTGCCATCAGCACCCCTACCGAGGACGAGCAGTACTTC. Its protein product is CAISTPTEDEQYF.